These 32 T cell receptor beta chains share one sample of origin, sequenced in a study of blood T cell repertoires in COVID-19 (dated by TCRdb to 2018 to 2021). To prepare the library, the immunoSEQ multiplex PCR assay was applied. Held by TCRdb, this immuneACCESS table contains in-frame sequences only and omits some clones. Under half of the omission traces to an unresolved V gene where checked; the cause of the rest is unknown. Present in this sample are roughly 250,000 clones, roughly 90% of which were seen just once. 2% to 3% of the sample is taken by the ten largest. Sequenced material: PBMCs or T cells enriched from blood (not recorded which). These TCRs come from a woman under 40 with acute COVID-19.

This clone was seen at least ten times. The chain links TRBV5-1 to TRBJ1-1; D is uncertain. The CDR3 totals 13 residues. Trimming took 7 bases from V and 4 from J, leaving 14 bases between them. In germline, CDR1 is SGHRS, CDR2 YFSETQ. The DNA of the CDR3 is TGCGCCAGCGGACTAAGGGTGGGCACTGAAGCTTTCTTT. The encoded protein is CASGLRVGTEAFF.

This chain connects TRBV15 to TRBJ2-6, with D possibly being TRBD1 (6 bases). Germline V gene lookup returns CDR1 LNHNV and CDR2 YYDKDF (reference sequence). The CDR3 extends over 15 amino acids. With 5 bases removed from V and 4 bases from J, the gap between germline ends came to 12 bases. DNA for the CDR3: TGTGCCACCAGCCCCAACAGGGCCGGGGCCAACGTCCTGACTTTC. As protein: CATSPNRAGANVLTF.

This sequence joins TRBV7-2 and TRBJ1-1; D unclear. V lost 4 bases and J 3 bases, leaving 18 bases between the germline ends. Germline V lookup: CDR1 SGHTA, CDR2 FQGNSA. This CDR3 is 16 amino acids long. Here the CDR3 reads CASSYQKSAGDTEAFF. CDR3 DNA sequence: TGTGCCAGCAGCTATCAAAAATCCGCCGGGGACACTGAAGCTTTCTTT.

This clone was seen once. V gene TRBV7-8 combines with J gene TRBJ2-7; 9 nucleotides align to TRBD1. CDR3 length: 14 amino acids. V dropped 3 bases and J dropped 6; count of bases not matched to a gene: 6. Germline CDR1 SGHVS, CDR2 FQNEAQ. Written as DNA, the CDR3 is TGTGCCAGCAGCTTCACAGGGGGCACGCCCGAGCAGTACTTC. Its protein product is CASSFTGGTPEQYF.

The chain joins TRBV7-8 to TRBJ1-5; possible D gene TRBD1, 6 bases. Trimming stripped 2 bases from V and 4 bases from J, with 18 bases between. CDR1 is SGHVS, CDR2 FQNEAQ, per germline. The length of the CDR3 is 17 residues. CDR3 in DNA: TGTGCCAGCAGCTTAAGGGCGGGGGCGACCGGGAATCAGCCCCAGCATTTT. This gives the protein CASSLRAGATGNQPQHF.

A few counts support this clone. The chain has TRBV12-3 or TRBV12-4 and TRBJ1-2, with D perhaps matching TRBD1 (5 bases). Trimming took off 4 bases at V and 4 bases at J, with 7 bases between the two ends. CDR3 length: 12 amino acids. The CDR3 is CASSWQGYGYTF. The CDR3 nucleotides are TGTGCCAGCAGTTGGCAGGGCTATGGCTACACCTTC.

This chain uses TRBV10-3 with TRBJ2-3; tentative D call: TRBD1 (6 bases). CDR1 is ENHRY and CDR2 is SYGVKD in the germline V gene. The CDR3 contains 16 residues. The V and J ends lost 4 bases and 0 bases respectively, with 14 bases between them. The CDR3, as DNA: TGTGCCATCAGTGCAAGACAGGAGTCAAGCACAGATACGCAGTATTTT. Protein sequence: CAISARQESSTDTQYF.

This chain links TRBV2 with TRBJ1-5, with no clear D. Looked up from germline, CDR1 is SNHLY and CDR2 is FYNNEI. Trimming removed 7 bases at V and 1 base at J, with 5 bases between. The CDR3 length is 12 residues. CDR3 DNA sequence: TGTGCCAGCACCGGGAGCAATCAGCCCCAGCATTTT. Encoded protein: CASTGSNQPQHF.

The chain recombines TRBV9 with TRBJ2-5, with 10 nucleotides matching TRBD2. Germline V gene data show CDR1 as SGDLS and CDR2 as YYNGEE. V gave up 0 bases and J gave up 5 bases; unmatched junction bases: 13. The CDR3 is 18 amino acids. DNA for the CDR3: TGTGCCAGCAGCGTAGGAGTGAGCGGGGGGGCCTCTAGGGAGACCCAGTACTTC. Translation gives CASSVGVSGGASRETQYF. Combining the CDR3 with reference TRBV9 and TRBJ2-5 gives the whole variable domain DSGVTQTPKHLITATGQRVTLRCSPRSGDLSVYWYQQSLDQGLQFLIQYYNGEERAKGNILERFSAQQFPDLHSELNLSSLELGDSALYFCASSVGVSGGASRETQYFGPGTRLLVL.

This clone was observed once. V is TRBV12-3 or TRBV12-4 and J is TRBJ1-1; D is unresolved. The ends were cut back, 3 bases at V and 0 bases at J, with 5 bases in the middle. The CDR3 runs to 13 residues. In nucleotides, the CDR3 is TGTGCCAGCAGTTTTTATCTGAACACTGAAGCTTTCTTT. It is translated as CASSFYLNTEAFF.

CDR3 DNA: TGTGCCAGCAGTCCTAGGGCGGGGGGGGATCAGCCCCAGCATTTT. Its translation: CASSPRAGGDQPQHF. The rearrangement links TRBV5-5 to TRBJ1-5; a possible D gene is TRBD1 (5 bases). V was pared by 5 bases and J by 5 bases, with 17 bases between. Germline CDR1 and CDR2: SGHKS and YYEKEE (reference sequence). The CDR3 totals 15 residues.

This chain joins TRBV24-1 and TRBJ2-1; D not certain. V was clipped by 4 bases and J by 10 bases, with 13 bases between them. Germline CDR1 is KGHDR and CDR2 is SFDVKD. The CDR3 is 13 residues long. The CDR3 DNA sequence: TGTGCCACCAGTGAACCTAACAGAGAGGAGCAGTTCTTC. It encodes CATSEPNREEQFF.

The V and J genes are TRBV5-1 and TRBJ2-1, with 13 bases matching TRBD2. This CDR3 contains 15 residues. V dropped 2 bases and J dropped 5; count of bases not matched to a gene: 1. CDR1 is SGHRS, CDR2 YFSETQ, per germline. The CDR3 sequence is CASSLGTSGNNEQFF. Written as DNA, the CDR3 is TGCGCCAGCAGCTTAGGGACTAGCGGGAACAATGAGCAGTTCTTC.

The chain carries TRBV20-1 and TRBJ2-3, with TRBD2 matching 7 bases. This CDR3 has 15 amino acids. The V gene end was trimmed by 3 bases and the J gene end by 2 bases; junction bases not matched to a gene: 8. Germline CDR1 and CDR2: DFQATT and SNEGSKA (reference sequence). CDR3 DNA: TGCAGTGCTAGTGGAGAAGCGGGGATCACAGATACGCAGTATTTT. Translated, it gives CSASGEAGITDTQYF.

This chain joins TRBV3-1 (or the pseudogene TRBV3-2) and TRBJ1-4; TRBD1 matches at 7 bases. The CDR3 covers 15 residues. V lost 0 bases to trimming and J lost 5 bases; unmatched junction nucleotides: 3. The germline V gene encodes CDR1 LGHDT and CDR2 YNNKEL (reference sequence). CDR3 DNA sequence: TGTGCCAGCAGCCAAGAGGGACAGAAAAATGAAAAACTGTTTTTT. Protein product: CASSQEGQKNEKLFF.

CDR3 in amino acids: CASSLELAGSGGELFF. Written as DNA, the CDR3 is TGTGCCAGCAGCTTAGAACTCGCAGGCTCTGGTGGGGAGCTGTTTTTT. The chain has TRBV7-9 and TRBJ2-2; no clear D. V shed 1 base and J shed 8 bases, with 17 bases lying between them. Germline V gives CDR1 SEHNR, CDR2 FQNEAQ (reference sequence). The CDR3 runs 16 residues.

CDR3 in amino acids: CASSLDGGTNEKLFF. As DNA, the CDR3 is TGTGCCAGCAGCTTAGATGGGGGGACTAATGAAAAACTGTTTTTT. This chain connects TRBV7-2 to TRBJ1-4, with a weak D call TRBD1 (5 bases). Germline CDR1 reads SGHTA; CDR2 reads FQGNSA. There are 15 residues in the CDR3. The V end lost 1 base, the J end lost 2 bases, and 8 bases lay between the germline ends.

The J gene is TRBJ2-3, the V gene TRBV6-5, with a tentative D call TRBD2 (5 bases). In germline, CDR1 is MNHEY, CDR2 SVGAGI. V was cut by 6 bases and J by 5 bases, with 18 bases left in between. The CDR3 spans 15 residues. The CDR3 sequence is CASSQTGSPRDTQYF. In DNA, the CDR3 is TGTGCCAGCAGCCAAACGGGGTCCCCGAGAGATACGCAGTATTTT.

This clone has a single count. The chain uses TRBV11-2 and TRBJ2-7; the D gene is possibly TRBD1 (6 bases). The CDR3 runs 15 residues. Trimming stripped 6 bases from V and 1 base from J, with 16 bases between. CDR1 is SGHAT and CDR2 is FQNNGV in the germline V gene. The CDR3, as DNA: TGTGCCAGCAGTCAGGACAGACTTTCTTCCTACGAGCAGTACTTC. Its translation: CASSQDRLSSYEQYF.

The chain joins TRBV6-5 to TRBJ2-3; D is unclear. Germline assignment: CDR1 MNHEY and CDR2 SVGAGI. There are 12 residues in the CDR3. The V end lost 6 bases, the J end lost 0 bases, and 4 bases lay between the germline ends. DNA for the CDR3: TGTGCCAGCAGCTCTAGCACAGATACGCAGTATTTT. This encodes CASSSSTDTQYF.

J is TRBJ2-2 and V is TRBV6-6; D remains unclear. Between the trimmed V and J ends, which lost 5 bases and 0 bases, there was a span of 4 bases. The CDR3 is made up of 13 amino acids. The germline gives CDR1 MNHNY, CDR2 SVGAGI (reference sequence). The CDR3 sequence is CASSPTNTGELFF. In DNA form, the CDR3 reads TGTGCCAGCAGTCCCACGAACACCGGGGAGCTGTTTTTT.

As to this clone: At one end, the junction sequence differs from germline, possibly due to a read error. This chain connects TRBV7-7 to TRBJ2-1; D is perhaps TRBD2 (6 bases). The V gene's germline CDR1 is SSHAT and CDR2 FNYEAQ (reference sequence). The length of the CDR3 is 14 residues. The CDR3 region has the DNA TGTGCTAGCAGCTTAGCTAGCGAGGTTGGTGAGCAGTTCTTC. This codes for CASSLASEVGEQFF.

The CDR3 coding sequence is TGCGCCAGCAGCCAAGGACCGGGACAGGGGATCACTGAAGCTTTCTTT. Translation: CASSQGPGQGITEAFF. The V gene is TRBV4-1, the J gene TRBJ1-1, with TRBD1 matching 10 bases. The CDR3 is made up of 16 amino acids. Germline CDR1 MGHRA, CDR2 YSYEKL. V was clipped by 1 base and J by 4 bases; unmatched bases: 6.

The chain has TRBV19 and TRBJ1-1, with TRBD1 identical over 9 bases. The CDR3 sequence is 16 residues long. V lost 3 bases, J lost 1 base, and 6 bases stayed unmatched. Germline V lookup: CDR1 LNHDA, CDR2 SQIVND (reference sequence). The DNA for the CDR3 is TGTGCCAGTAGTATTTTTTCGGGACAGGGGAACACTGAAGCTTTCTTT. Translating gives CASSIFSGQGNTEAFF.

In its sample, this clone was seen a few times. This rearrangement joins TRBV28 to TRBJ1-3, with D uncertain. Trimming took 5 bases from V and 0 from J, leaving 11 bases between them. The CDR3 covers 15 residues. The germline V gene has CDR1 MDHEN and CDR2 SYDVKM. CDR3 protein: CASSPVQASGNTIYF. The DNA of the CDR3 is TGTGCCAGCAGTCCAGTTCAGGCCTCTGGAAACACCATATATTTT.

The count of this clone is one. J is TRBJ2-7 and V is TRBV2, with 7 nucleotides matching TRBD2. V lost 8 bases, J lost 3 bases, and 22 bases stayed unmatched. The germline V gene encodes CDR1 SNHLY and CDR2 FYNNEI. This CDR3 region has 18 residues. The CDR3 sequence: CASRGVLGLSLVGYEQYF. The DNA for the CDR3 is TGTGCCAGCCGGGGGGTACTAGGGCTAAGCCTTGTGGGCTACGAGCAGTACTTC.

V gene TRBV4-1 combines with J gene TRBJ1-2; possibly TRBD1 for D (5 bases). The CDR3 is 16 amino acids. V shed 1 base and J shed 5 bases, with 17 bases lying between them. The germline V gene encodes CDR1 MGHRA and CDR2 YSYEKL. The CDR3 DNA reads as TGCGCCAGCAGCCAAGTTGCGCCAGGGACTGGGTATGGCTACACCTTC. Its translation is CASSQVAPGTGYGYTF.

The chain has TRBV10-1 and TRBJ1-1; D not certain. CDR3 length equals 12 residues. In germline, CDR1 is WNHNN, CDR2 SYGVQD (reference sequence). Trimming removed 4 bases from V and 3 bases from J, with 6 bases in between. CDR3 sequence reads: CASSAPDTEAFF. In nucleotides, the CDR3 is TGCGCCAGCAGTGCCCCTGACACTGAAGCTTTCTTT.

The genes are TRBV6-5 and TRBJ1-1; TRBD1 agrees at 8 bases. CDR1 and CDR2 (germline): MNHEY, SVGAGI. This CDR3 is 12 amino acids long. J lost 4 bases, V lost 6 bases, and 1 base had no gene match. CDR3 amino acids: CASSRGLTEAFF. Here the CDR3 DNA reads TGTGCCAGCAGCAGGGGGCTCACTGAAGCTTTCTTT.

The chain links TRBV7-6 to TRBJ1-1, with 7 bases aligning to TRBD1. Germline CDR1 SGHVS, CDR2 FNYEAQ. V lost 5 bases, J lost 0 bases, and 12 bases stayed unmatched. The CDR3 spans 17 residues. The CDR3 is CASSPAPQGDLNTEAFF. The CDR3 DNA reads TGTGCCAGCAGCCCCGCCCCCCAGGGGGACCTGAACACTGAAGCTTTCTTT.

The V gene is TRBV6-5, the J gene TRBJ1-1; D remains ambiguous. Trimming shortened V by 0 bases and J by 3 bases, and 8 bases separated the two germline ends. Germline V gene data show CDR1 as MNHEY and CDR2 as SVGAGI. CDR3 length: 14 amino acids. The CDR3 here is CASSYSEGYTEAFF. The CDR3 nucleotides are TGTGCCAGCAGTTACTCGGAGGGCTACACTGAAGCTTTCTTT.

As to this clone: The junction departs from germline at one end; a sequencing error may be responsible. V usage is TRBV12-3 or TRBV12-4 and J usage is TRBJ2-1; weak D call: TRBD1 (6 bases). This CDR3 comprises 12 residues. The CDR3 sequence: CASSYDRPPPVF. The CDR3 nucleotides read TGTGCCAGCAGTTACGACAGGCCCCCTCCGGTCTTC.